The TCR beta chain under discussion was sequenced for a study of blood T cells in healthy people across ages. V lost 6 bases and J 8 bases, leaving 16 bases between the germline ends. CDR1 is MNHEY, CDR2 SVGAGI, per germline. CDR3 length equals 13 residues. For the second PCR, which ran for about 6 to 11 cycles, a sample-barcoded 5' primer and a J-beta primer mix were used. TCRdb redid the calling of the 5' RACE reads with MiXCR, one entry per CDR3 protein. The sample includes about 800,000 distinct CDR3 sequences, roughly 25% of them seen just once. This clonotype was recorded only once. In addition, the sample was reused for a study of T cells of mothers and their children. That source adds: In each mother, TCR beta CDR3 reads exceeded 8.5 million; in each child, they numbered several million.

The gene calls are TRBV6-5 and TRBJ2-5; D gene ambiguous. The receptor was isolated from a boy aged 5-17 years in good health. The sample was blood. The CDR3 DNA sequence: TGTGCCAGCAGCGTACCTGGGGTTGGCACCCAGTACTTC. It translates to CASSVPGVGTQYF.